This T cell receptor beta chain was observed in a study of cytomegalovirus exposure and HLA in healthy donors. Nominal health characterized the donors when sampled, though unrecorded immune exposures were likely. Primers included in the PCR were 60 Vbeta and 13 Jbeta primers. The repertoire was sequenced with immunoSEQ multiplex PCR; TCRdb's copy has only in-frame clones and lacks some. The repertoire has about 120,000 clones, about 80% of them found once; the top ten carry about 2.5%. This CDR3 contains 15 residues. V dropped 4 bases and J dropped 5; count of bases not matched to a gene: 5. Germline V lookup: CDR1 LNHDA, CDR2 SQIVND (reference sequence). Study results and limitations: On later analysis, the bulk of CMV-associated TCR beta chains appeared to be HLA-restricted. Donor immune exposure was known only as CMV serostatus. V- and J-gene trimming in TCR beta was tied to a missense DCLRE1C variant by an analysis performed later.

As regards this clone: Its antigen remains unknown.

This rearrangement joins TRBV19 to TRBJ1-4; 9 nucleotides agree with TRBD1. The specimen sequenced was PBMCs. This sequence was found in a middle-aged woman in good health and CMV-seropositive. DNA for the CDR3: TGTGCCAGTAGTACTTTCGGACAGGGGAATGAAAAACTGTTTTTT. Translated, it gives CASSTFGQGNEKLFF.